This T cell receptor (beta chain) comes out of a study of blood T cell repertoires in COVID-19. Study context: Researchers got acute and convalescent COVID-19 samples from the United States, Italy and Spain. PBMCs, B-cell-depleted T cells, or T cells were the source of the cDNA or gDNA that made up the material.

The assay was immunoSEQ multiplex PCR, and TCRdb's table has in-frame clones only and misses some. In the table there are about 80,000 clones, approximately 76% of which are singletons. The sequenced sample consisted of peripheral blood. The receptor's source is a man aged 65-85 years with active or convalescent COVID-19.

In DNA, the CDR3 is TGTGCCAGCAGCCACGAAGCCCTTGAAGCTTTCTTT. Translated, it gives CASSHEALEAFF. The chain recombines TRBV7-9 with TRBJ1-1; D is undetermined. V was cut by 5 bases and J by 7 bases, with 11 bases left in between. In germline, CDR1 is SEHNR, CDR2 FQNEAQ (reference sequence). This CDR3 contains 12 residues. Drawing the rest from reference TRBV7-9 and TRBJ1-1, the complete variable domain is DTGVSQNPRHKITKRGQNVTFRCDPISEHNRLYWYRQTLGQGPEFLTYFQNEAQLEKSRLLSDRFSAERPKGSFSTLEIQRTEQGDSAMYLCASSHEALEAFFGQGTRLTVV.